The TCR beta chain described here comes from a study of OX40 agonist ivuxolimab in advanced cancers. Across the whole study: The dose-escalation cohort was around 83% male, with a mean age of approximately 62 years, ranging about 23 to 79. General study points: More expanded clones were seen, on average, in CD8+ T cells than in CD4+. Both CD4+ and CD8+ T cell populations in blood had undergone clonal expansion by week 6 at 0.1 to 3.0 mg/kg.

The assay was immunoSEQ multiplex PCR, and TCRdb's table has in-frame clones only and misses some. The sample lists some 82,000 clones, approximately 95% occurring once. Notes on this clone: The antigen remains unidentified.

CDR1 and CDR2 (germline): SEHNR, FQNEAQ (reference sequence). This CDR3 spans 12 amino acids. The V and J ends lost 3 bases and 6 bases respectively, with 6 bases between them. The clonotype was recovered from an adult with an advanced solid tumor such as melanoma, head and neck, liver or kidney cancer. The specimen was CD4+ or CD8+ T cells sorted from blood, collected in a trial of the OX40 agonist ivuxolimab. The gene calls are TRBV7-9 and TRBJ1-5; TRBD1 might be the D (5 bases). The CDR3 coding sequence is TGTGCCAGCAGCTTGCAGGGTCAGCCCCAGCATTTT. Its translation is CASSLQGQPQHF.